Included here is one TCR beta chain sequence, with context. This clone was counted between two and nine times. Its antigen target is currently unknown. No clone much larger than this one lies a single base away; base qualities are absent. The sample belongs to a study of T cell clones after liver transplantation (dated by TCRdb to the late 2010s). Turning to the overall study: The samples were obtained from ITN030ST, a randomized trial that attempted immunosuppression withdrawal within 2 years after liver transplantation. Donor-reactive T cell clones were identified using TCRbeta sequencing after a pre-transplant mixed lymphocyte reaction and were then followed in post-transplant blood. Third party-reactive TCRbeta sequences from pre-transplant MLRs were also identified as an antigen-independent comparator for donor-reactive sequences. Of the eight recipients, a few were HCV-positive, while the remaining recipients had been transplanted for non-autoimmune, non-viral indications. No induction therapy was given to the subjects, and standard immunosuppression was administered until randomization at 12-24 months post-transplant. To count as tolerant, a recipient had to stay completely off immunosuppression for at least one year without liver enzymes climbing beyond twice the upper limit of normal. Blood samples were collected pre-transplant, pre-randomization before withdrawal, and post-randomization after either full withdrawal or failed withdrawal. The studied cohort comprised 8 liver transplant recipients, 3 classified as tolerant and 5 as non-tolerant.

Findings and caveats that apply to the study as a whole: Conclusions were preliminary, limited by small, heterogeneous patient numbers and non-standardized post-transplant time points. After accounting for repertoire turnover, donor-reactive detection was significantly reduced in 7 of 8 subjects for CD4 and 8 of 8 for CD8. In two subjects, low numbers of available donor cells limited the measurable donor-reactive repertoire. The decline in donor-reactive sequences exceeded the decline in third party-reactive sequences, suggesting partial antigen-specific deletion that was unrelated to withdrawal success. Because allograft tissue specimens were not available, migration of donor-reactive T cells into the graft, rather than deletion, may have occurred. A significant post-transplant decrease in circulating donor-reactive CD4 TCRbeta sequences was observed in most of the 8 subjects, irrespective of tolerance or HCV status.

High-throughput TCRbeta CDR3 sequencing of frozen genomic DNA was performed by immunoSEQ, including PCR amplification, mapping, bias correction and internal controls. The authors processed their data as follows. Only productive rearrangements were retained, and each unique TCRbeta sequence was defined by its CDR3 nucleotide sequence together with its V and J gene. For a sequence to be called donor-reactive, it needed a frequency of at least 0.01% and at least 5-fold expansion in CFSE-low cells compared with unstimulated pre-transplant cells. Minimum frequency thresholds were set for each subject on the basis of the unstimulated sample with the lowest template count, so that a detection power of at least 90% was ensured. Jensen-Shannon divergence between the top 1000 TCRbeta sequences after and before transplant was used to measure repertoire turnover. Changes in detection of donor-reactive sequences were tested with two-sided Fisher's exact tests. TCRdb's version of the immuneACCESS table is confined to in-frame rearrangements and falls short of the full clone set. An unresolved V gene accounts for under half of the shortfall where checked; the remainder is of unknown origin. V and J calls and clone size follow that table, whereas D and trimming were derived from the DNA. The sample table contains fewer than 65,000 clones; only one count was recorded for under 85% of them. Around 9.1% of the sample goes to the ten largest clones.

Unstimulated PBMCs, after thawing, were stained for CD3, CD4 and CD8 and then FACS-sorted into CD3+CD4+ and CD3+CD8+ populations. Each of the 8 studied subjects was randomized to immunosuppression withdrawal. Genomic DNA was isolated with the Qiagen DNeasy Blood and Tissue Kit. Sequences were derived from CD4+ T cells from blood, sampled at the 22-month timepoint. The receptor comes from a human patient who received a liver transplant. After a transplant, some of the T cells may come from the graft donor.

Here is the DNA: TGTGCCTTTACTCAGGGGGCTATGGAGACCCAGTACTTC. Its product reads: CAFTQGAMETQYF. The chain is assembled from TRBV30 and TRBJ2-5; TRBD1 lines up with 8 middle nucleotides. From V the trimming removes 7 bases and from J it removes 5 bases, while the gene matches leave 9 bases of the junction unaccounted for. From a lookup of the germline V gene (reference sequence), CDR1 and CDR2 are GTSNPN and SVGIG. The CDR3 runs 13 residues from the cysteine to the phenylalanine. Only the CDR3 portion is preserved as DNA: 39 bases, with reading frame beginning at the first base.